The sequence of this T cell receptor (beta chain) was determined in a study of blood T cell repertoires in COVID-19. Germline V gene sequence: CDR1 MDHEN, CDR2 SYDVKM. The length of the CDR3 is 15 residues. The V end lost 3 bases, the J end lost 4 bases, and 13 bases lay between the germline ends. TCRdb's table, derived via immunoSEQ multiplex PCR, lists solely in-frame clones and lacks some. Seen here are 180,000 or so clones, roughly nine tenths observed once, and the top ten hold over 9.5%. Patients at the Seattle site were enrolled during active infection and followed longitudinally. Sequenced input: peripheral blood. The chain employs TRBV28 and TRBJ1-5, with no clear D. The TCR originated in an older woman with COVID-19, enrolled during active disease. This chain's CDR3 is CASSFVAGWNQPQHF. CDR3 DNA: TGTGCCAGCAGTTTTGTCGCGGGATGGAATCAGCCCCAGCATTTT.